This TCR beta chain is from a study of breast tumors, draining lymph nodes, adjacent tissues. Overall study results and limits: That most tumor T cells come from lymph nodes remained unproven. Tumor and nontumor repertoires were significantly more similar in luminal-like than in basal-like breast cancer. Findings are consistent with lymph node origin and intratumoral expansion of most tumor T cells. Tumors had less TCR diversity than lymph nodes, more than nontumor tissue.

This CDR3 contains 13 residues. Germline lookup yields CDR1 SGDLS and CDR2 YYNGEE. Trimming cost V 6 bases and J 4 bases, with 13 bases left between them. Each CDR3 protein is one row after TCRdb ran MiXCR on the multiplex PCR reads. The table has 15,000 or so distinct CDR3 sequences, more than 45% seen once; the top ten hold 28%. As regards this clonotype: Its antigen is undetermined.

The chain carries TRBV9 and TRBJ1-2; D is possibly TRBD1 (5 bases). This clonotype originated in a female donor with breast cancer. Some clones in this sample may be carry-over from other donors' samples. Sequencing input: tumor-adjacent breast tissue. In DNA, the CDR3 is TGTGCCAGCACCTCCGGGGGGATCTATGGCTACACCTTC. Encoded protein: CASTSGGIYGYTF.